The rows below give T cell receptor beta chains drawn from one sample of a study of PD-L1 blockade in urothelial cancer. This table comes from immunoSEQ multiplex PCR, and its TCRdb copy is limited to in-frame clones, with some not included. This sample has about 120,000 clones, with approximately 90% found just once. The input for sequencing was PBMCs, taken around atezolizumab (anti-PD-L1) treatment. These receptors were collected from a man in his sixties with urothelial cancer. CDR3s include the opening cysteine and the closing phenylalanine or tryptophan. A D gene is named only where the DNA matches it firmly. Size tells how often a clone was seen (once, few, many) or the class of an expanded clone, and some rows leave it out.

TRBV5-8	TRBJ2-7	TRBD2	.	CASSVLAGVSYEQYF	TGTGCCAGCAGCGTCCTAGCGGGTGTCTCCTACGAGCAGTACTTC
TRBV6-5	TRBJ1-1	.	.	CATRGSRTQAFF	TGTGCCACCCGAGGCTCCCGAACTCAAGCTTTCTTT
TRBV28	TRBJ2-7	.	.	CASSPRRPSYEQYF	TGTGCCAGCAGTCCCCGCAGGCCGTCCTACGAGCAGTACTTC
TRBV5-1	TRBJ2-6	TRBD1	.	CASSAGTGALSGANVLTF	TGCGCCAGCAGTGCCGGGACAGGGGCTCTTTCTGGGGCCAACGTCCTGACTTTC
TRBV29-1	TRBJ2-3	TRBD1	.	CSALQGSDTQYF	TGCAGCGCATTACAGGGGTCAGATACGCAGTATTTT
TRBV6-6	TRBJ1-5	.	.	CASSYTGAYSNQPQHF	TGTGCCAGCAGTTACACTGGGGCCTATAGCAATCAGCCCCAGCATTTT
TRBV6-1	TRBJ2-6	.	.	CASSEGISGANVLTF	TGTGCCAGCAGTGAAGGTATCTCTGGGGCCAACGTCCTGACTTTC
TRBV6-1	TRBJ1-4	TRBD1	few	CASSLTGGDEKLFF	TGTGCCAGCAGCTTGACAGGGGGCGACGAAAAACTGTTTTTT
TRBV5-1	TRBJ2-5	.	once	CASRESSSTETQYF	TGCGCCAGCAGGGAGAGTTCTTCGACCGAGACCCAGTACTTC
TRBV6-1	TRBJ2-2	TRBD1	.	CASSTRTGDTGELFF	TGTGCCAGCAGTACCCGGACAGGAGATACCGGGGAGCTGTTTTTT
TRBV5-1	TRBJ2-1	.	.	CASSNRGHAEGDNEQFF	TGCGCCAGCAGTAACCGAGGGCATGCGGAGGGAGACAATGAGCAGTTCTTC